The entry below describes one TCR beta chain. Its target is not known. This sample stems from a study of siplizumab effects on memory and regulatory T cells. The ends were cut back, 2 bases at V and 4 bases at J, with 13 bases in the middle. The CDR3 runs to 15 residues. Germline CDR1 is SGHAT and CDR2 is FQDESV (reference sequence). The method was immunoSEQ multiplex PCR; TCRdb's version includes in-frame clones alone and lacks a portion of them. The table records around 83,000 clones, 70% to 90% of them present only once. Overall study findings and caveats: Confirmatory evidence of suppressive function in proliferating siplizumab-culture Tregs was not obtained. Greater diversity than memory cells seemed evident in naive T cells, which also appeared to be major alloresponse contributors. Alloreactive clones mapping to unstimulated subsets formed only a minor fraction.

V gene TRBV11-1 combines with J gene TRBJ2-3, with unresolved D. This sequence originates from a human donor in good health. The sample consisted of CD4+ T cells sorted from blood. For the CDR3, the DNA is TGTGCCAGCAGCTTATTGAGAGCCGTCTCAGATACGCAGTATTTT. Translating it yields CASSLLRAVSDTQYF.